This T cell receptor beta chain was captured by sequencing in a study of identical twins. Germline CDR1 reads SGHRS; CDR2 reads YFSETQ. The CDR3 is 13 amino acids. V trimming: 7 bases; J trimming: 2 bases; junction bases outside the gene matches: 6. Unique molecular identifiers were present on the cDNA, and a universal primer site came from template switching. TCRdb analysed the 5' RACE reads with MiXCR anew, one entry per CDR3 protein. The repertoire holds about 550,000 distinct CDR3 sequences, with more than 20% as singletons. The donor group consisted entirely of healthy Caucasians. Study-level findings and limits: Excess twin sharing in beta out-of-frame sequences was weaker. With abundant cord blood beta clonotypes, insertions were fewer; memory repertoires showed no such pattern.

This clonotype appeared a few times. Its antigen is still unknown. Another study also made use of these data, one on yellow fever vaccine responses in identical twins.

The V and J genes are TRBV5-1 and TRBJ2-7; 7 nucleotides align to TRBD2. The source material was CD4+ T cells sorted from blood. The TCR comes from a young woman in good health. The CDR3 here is CASHLGGAYEQYF. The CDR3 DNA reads TGCGCCAGCCACCTTGGGGGGGCCTACGAGCAGTACTTC.